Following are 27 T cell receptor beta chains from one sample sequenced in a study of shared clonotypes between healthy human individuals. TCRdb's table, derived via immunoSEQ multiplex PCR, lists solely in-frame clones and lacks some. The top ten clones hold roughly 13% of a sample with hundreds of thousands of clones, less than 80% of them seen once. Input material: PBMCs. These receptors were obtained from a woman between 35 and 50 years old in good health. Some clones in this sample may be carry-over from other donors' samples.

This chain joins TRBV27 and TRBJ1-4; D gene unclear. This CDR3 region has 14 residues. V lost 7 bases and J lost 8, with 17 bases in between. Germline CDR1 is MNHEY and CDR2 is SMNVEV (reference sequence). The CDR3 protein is CASKLQGYEEKLFF. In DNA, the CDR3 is TGTGCCAGCAAATTACAAGGGTATGAGGAAAAACTGTTTTTT.

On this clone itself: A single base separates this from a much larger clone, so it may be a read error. The DNA of the CDR3 is TGTGCCAGCAGCTCCAGGGGGCCAGAGACCCAGTACTTC. As protein: CASSSRGPETQYF. V gene TRBV7-7 combines with J gene TRBJ2-5; 8 positions match TRBD1. V was pared by 4 bases and J by 4 bases, with 2 bases of the junction left unmatched. The CDR3 is made up of 13 amino acids. In germline, CDR1 is SSHAT, CDR2 FNYEAQ (reference sequence). Supplemented by reference TRBV7-7 and TRBJ2-5, the full variable domain reads GAGVSQSPRYKVTKRGQDVTLRCDPISSHATLYWYQQALGQGPEFLTYFNYEAQPDKSGLPSDRFSAERPEGSISTLTIQRTEQRDSAMYRCASSSRGPETQYFGPGTRLLVL.

The CDR3 loop reads CASRRPLQRPSSYEQYF. In nucleotides, the CDR3 is TGTGCCAGCAGACGACCCCTACAGAGGCCTAGCTCCTACGAGCAGTACTTC. The rearrangement joins TRBV7-9 to TRBJ2-7; D is unclear. The CDR3 length is 17 residues. Per germline, CDR1 SEHNR and CDR2 FQNEAQ (reference sequence). Trimming took 6 bases from V and 0 from J, leaving 21 bases between them.

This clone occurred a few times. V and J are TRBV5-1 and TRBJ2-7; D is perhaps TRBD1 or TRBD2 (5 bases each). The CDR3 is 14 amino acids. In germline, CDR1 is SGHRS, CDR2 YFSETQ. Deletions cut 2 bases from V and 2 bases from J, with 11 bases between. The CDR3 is CASSFSGATYEQYF. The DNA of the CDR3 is TGCGCCAGCAGCTTTTCCGGGGCTACCTACGAGCAGTACTTC.

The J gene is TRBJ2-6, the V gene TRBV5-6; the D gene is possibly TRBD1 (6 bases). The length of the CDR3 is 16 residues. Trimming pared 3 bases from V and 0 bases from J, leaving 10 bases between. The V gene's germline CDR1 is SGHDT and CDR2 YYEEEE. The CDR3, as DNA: TGTGCCAGCAGCTCAGGACAGCCCTCTGGGGCCAACGTCCTGACTTTC. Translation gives CASSSGQPSGANVLTF.

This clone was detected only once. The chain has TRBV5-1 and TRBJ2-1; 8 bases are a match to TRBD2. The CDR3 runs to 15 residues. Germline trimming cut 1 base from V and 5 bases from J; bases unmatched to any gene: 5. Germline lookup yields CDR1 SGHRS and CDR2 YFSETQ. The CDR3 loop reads CASSLLSAGDNEQFF. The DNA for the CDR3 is TGCGCCAGCAGCTTGTTGTCAGCGGGAGACAATGAGCAGTTCTTC.

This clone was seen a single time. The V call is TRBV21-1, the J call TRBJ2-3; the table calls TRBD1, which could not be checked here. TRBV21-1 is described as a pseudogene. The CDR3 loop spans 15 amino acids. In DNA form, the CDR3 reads TGTGCCAGCAGCATAGGGGAAGAAGGCACAGATACGCAGTATTTT. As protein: CASSIGEEGTDTQYF.

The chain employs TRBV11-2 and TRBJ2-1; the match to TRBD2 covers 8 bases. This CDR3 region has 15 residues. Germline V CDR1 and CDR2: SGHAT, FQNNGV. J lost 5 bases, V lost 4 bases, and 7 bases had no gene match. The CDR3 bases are TGTGCCAGCAGCTGGGGACTAGGATTGGACAATGAGCAGTTCTTC. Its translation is CASSWGLGLDNEQFF.

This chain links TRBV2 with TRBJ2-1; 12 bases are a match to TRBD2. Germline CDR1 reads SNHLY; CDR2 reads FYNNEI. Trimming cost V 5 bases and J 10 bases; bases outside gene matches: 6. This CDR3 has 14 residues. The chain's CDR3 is CASSPLAGGMEQFF. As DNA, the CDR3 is TGTGCCAGCAGTCCACTAGCGGGAGGTATGGAGCAGTTCTTC.

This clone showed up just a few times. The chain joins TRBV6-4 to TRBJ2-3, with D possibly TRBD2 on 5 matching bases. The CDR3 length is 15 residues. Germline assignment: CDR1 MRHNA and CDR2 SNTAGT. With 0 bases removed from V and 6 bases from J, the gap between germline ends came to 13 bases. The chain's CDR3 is CASSDSAGPSDTQYF. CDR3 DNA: TGTGCCAGCAGTGACTCCGCGGGCCCTAGTGATACGCAGTATTTT.

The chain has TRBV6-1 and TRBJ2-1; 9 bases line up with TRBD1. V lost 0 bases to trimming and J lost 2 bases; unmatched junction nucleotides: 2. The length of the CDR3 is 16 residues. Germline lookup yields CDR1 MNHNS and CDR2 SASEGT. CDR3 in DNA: TGTGCCAGCAGTGAAGCGGGACAGGGTACCTACAATGAGCAGTTCTTC. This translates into CASSEAGQGTYNEQFF.

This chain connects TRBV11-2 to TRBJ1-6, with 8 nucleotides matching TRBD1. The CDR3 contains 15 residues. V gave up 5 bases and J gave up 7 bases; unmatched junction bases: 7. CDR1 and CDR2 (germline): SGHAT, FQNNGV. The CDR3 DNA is TGTGCCAGCAGCCCAAGGGGACAGGAAAATTCACCCCTCCACTTT. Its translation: CASSPRGQENSPLHF.

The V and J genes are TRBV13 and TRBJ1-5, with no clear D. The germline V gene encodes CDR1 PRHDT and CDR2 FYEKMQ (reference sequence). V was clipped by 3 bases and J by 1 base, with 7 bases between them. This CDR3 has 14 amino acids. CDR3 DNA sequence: TGTGCCAGCAGCTTTAGCCGGAGCAATCAGCCCCAGCATTTT. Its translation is CASSFSRSNQPQHF.

DNA for the CDR3: TGTGCCAGCAGCTTAGGGGGACAGGCAGCCGAGCAGTACTTC. Translation gives CASSLGGQAAEQYF. V gene TRBV7-9 combines with J gene TRBJ2-7, with TRBD1 matching 8 bases. Germline trimming cut 1 base from V and 6 bases from J; bases unmatched to any gene: 5. Germline assignment: CDR1 SEHNR and CDR2 FQNEAQ (reference sequence). The CDR3 contains 14 residues.

CDR3 coding DNA: TGCGCCAGCAGCTTGGCAGGGATCTCCTATAATTCACCCCTCCACTTT. Protein sequence: CASSLAGISYNSPLHF. This chain connects TRBV5-1 to TRBJ1-6; a weak D match, TRBD1 (5 bases). V was pared by 0 bases and J by 0 bases, with 7 bases between. Per germline, CDR1 SGHRS and CDR2 YFSETQ. This CDR3 has 16 amino acids.

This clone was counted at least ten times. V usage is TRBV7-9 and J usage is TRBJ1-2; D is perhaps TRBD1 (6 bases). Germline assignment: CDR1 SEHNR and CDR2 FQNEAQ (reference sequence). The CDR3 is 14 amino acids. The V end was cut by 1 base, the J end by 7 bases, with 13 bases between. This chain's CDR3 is CASSLVTGGGGYTF. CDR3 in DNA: TGTGCCAGCAGCTTAGTAACAGGAGGGGGTGGCTACACCTTC. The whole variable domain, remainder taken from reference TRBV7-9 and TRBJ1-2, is DTGVSQNPRHKITKRGQNVTFRCDPISEHNRLYWYRQTLGQGPEFLTYFQNEAQLEKSRLLSDRFSAERPKGSFSTLEIQRTEQGDSAMYLCASSLVTGGGGYTFGSGTRLTVV.

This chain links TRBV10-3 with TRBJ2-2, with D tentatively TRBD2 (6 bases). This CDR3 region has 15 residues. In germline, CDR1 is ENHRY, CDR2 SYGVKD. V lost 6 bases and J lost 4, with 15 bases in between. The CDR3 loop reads CAIRDHSAGTGELFF. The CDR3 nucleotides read TGTGCCATCAGGGACCACTCAGCGGGCACCGGGGAGCTGTTTTTT.

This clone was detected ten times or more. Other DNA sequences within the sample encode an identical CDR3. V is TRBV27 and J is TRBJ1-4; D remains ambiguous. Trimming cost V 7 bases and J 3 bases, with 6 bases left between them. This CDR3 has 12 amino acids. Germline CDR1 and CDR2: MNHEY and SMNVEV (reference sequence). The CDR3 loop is CASKTANEKLFF. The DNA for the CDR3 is TGTGCCAGCAAAACTGCTAATGAAAAACTGTTTTTT.

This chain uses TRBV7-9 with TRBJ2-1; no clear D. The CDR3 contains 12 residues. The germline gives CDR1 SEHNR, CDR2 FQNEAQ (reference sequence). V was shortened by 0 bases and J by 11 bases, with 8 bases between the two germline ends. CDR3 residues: CASSLAERKQFF. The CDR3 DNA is TGTGCCAGCAGCTTAGCTGAGCGCAAGCAGTTCTTC.

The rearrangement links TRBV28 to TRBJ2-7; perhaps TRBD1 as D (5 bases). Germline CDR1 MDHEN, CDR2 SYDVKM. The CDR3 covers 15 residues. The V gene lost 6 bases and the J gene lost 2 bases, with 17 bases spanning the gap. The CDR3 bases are TGTGCCAGCAGCCATCCCGTAGGGGCGGCCTACGAGCAGTACTTC. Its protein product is CASSHPVGAAYEQYF.

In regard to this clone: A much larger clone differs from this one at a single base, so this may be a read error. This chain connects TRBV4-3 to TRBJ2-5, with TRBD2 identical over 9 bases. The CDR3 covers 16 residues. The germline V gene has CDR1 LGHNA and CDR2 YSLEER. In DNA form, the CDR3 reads TGCGCCAGCAGCCAAGATGGGACTAGCACGTTCTACGAGCAGCACTTC. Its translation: CASSQDGTSTFYEQHF.

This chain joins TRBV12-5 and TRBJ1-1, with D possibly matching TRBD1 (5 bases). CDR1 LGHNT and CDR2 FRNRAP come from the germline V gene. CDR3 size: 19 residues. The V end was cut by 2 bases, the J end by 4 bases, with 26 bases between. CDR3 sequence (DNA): TGTGCTAGTGGTTTGCCTGTCCAGATATCCGGGACTAGGGGCACTGAAGCTTTCTTT. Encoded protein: CASGLPVQISGTRGTEAFF.

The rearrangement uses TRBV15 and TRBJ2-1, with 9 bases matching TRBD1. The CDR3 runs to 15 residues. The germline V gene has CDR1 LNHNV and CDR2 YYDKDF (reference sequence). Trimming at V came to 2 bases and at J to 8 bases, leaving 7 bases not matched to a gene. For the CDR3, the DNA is TGTGCCACCAGCAGACCCGGACAGGGGCTGGATGAGCAGTTCTTC. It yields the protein CATSRPGQGLDEQFF.

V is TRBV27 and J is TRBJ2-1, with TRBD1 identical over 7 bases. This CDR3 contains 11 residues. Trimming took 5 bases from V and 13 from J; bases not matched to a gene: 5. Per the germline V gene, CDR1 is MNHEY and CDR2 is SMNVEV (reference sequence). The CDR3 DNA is TGTGCCAGCAGTACAGGGACAGAACAGTTCTTC. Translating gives CASSTGTEQFF.

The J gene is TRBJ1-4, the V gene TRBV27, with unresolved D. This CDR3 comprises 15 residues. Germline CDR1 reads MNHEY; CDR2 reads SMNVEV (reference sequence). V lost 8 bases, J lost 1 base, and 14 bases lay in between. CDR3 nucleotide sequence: TGTGCCAGCCGGTTTTTCCTAGAAACTAATGAAAAACTGTTTTTT. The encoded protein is CASRFFLETNEKLFF.

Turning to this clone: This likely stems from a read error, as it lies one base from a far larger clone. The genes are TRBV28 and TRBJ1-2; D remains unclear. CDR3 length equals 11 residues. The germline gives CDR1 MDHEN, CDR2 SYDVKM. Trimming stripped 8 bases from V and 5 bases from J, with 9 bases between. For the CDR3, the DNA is TGTGCCAGCGGTACGAGTTATGGCTACACCTTC. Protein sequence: CASGTSYGYTF.

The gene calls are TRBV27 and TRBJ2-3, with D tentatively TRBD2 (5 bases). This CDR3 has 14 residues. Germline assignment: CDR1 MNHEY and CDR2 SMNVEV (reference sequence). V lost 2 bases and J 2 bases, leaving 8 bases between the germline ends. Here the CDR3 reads CASSLGGLTDTQYF. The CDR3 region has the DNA TGTGCCAGCAGTTTAGGCGGACTCACAGATACGCAGTATTTT.